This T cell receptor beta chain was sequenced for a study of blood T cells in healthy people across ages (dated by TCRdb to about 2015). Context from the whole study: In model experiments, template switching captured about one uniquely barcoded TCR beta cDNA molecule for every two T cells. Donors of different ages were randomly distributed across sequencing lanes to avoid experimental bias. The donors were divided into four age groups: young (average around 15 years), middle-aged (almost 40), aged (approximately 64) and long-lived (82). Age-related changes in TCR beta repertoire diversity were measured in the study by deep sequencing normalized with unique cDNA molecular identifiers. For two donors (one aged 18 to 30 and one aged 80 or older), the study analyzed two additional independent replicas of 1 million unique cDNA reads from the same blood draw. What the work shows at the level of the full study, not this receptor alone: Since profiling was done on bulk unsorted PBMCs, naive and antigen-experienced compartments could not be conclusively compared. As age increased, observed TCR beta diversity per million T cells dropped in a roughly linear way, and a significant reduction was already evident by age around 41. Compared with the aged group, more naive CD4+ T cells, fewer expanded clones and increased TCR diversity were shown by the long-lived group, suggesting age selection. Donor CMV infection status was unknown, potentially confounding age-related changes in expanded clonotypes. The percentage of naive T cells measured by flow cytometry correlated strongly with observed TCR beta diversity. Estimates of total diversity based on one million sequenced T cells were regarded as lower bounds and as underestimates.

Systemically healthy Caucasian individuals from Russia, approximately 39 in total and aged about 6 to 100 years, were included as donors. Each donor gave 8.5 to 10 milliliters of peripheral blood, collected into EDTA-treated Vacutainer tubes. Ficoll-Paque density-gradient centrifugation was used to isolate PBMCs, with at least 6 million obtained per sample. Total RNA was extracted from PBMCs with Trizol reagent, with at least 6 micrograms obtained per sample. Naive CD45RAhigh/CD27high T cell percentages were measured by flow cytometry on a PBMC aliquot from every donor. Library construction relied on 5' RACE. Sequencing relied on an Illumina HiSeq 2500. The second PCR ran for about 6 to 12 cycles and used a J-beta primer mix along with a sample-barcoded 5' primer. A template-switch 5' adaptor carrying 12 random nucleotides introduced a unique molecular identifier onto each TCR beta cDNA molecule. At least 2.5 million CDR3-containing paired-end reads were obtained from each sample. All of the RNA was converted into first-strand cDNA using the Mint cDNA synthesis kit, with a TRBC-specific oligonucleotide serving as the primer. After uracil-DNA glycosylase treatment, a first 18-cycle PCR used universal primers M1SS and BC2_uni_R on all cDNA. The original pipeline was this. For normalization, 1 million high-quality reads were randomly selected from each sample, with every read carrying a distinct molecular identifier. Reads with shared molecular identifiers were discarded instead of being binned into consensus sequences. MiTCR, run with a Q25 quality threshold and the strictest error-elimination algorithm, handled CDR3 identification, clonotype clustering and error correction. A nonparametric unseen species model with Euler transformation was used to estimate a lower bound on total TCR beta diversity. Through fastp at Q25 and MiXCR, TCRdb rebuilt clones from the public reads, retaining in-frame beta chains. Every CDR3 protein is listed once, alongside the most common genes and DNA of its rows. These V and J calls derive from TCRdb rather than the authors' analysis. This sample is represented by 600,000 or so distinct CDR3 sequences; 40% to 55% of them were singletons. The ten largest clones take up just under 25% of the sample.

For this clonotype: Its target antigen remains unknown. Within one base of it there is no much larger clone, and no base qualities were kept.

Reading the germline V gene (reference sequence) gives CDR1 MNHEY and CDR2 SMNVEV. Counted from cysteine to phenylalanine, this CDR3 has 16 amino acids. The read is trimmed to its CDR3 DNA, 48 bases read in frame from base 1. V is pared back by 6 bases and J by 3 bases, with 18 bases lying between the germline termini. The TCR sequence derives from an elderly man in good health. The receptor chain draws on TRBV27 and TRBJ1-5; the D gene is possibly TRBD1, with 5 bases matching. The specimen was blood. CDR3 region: CASSFQGTRNNQPQHF. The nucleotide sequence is TGTGCCAGCAGCTTCCAGGGCACAAGAAACAATCAGCCCCAGCATTTT.